Listed here are 29 T cell receptor beta chains from one sample, sequenced in a study of regulatory dendritic cells for organ transplantation. The protocol was immunoSEQ multiplex PCR, while the TCRdb copy is restricted to in-frame clones and leaves out a portion. This table has roughly 27,000 clones, 82% appearing once. Sequencing was done on a sample of naive CD8+ T cells from blood. Noted subset: CD45RA+ naive T cells. These receptor sequences come from a human donor in good health.

V usage is TRBV11-3 and J usage is TRBJ2-5; D uncertain. The CDR3 spans 13 residues. Germline assignment: CDR1 SGHNT and CDR2 YENEEA. Trimming stripped 7 bases from V and 3 bases from J, with 12 bases between. The chain's CDR3 is CASTLPEKETQYF. The CDR3 coding sequence is TGTGCCAGCACCCTTCCGGAGAAAGAGACCCAGTACTTC.

The CDR3 spells CASSLSPNYEQYF. The CDR3 region has the DNA TGCGCCAGCAGCTTGAGTCCTAACTACGAGCAGTACTTC. This sequence joins TRBV5-1 and TRBJ2-7; unclear D gene. The CDR3 consists of 13 residues. The ends were cut back, 1 base at V and 3 bases at J, with 8 bases in the middle. In germline, CDR1 is SGHRS, CDR2 YFSETQ.

CDR3: CASSSTRTEAFF. The CDR3 coding sequence is TGCGCCAGCAGCTCGACTAGAACTGAAGCTTTCTTT. The V call is TRBV5-1, the J call TRBJ1-1; D is unresolved. CDR1 and CDR2 (germline): SGHRS, YFSETQ. The CDR3 has 12 residues. V lost 3 bases, J lost 5 bases, and 8 bases lay in between.

This clone has more than one count but fewer than ten. J is TRBJ1-6 and V is TRBV11-2, with 10 nucleotides matching TRBD1. Germline V gene lookup returns CDR1 SGHAT and CDR2 FQNNGV. V lost 5 bases, J lost 2 bases, and 6 bases stayed unmatched. The CDR3 runs to 17 residues. CDR3 in DNA: TGTGCCAGCAGCCGGATAGGGACAGGGGCCTATAATTCACCCCTCCACTTT. This encodes CASSRIGTGAYNSPLHF.

The chain combines TRBV6-5 with TRBJ2-2; possible D gene TRBD2, 6 bases. CDR1 is MNHEY, CDR2 SVGAGI, per germline. V lost 4 bases, J lost 2 bases, and 14 bases lay in between. The CDR3 covers 16 residues. The CDR3 sequence: CASSSSAGFNTGELFF. The CDR3 nucleotides are TGTGCCAGCAGTTCCTCAGCGGGTTTTAACACCGGGGAGCTGTTTTTT.

This chain uses TRBV18 with TRBJ2-2; TRBD2 agrees at 8 bases. The ends lost 8 bases at V and 7 bases at J; junction bases unmatched: 15. This CDR3 region has 16 residues. Germline V gives CDR1 KGHSH, CDR2 LQKENI. The chain's CDR3 is CASTQDNSGVGGELFF. CDR3 in DNA: TGTGCCAGCACCCAGGATAATAGCGGGGTCGGCGGGGAGCTGTTTTTT.

This clone was found a few times. The rearrangement uses TRBV2 and TRBJ2-7, with D unresolved. CDR3 size: 11 residues. The germline V gene has CDR1 SNHLY and CDR2 FYNNEI. V gave up 3 bases and J gave up 4 bases, with 4 bases separating them. CDR3 protein: CASSDQYEQYF. CDR3 coding DNA: TGTGCCAGCAGTGACCAGTACGAGCAGTACTTC.

This clone appeared once. The chain carries TRBV27 and TRBJ2-3; D not resolved. This CDR3 region has 11 residues. The germline V and J ends were trimmed by 2 bases and 5 bases, with 2 bases remaining between them. CDR1 and CDR2 from the germline V gene are MNHEY and SMNVEV (reference sequence). This CDR3 is CASSLRDTQYF. The CDR3, as DNA: TGTGCCAGCAGTTTACGAGATACGCAGTATTTT.

The V gene is TRBV15, the J gene TRBJ1-5; 7 nucleotides agree with TRBD1. The CDR3 runs 17 residues. V was pared by 3 bases and J by 4 bases, with 12 bases of the junction left unmatched. The germline CDR1 and CDR2 sequences are LNHNV and YYDKDF (reference sequence). CDR3 region: CATSSDIRQGLNQPQHF. In nucleotides, the CDR3 is TGTGCCACCAGCAGTGACATCCGACAGGGCCTTAATCAGCCCCAGCATTTT.

The chain is built from TRBV6-5 and TRBJ1-2; D gene uncertain. The CDR3 runs 12 residues. Per the germline V gene, CDR1 is MNHEY and CDR2 is SVGAGI. With 2 bases removed from V and 4 bases from J, the gap between germline ends came to 5 bases. The CDR3 nucleotides are TGTGCCAGCAGTTACGGCGGCTATGGCTACACCTTC. Protein: CASSYGGYGYTF.

CDR3 nucleotide sequence: TGTGCCAGCAGCTCTGTTCACGAGACAGGGTTTGGGTTCATGTCACCCCTCCACTTT. Residues: CASSSVHETGFGFMSPLHF. The V and J genes are TRBV7-8 and TRBJ1-6, with 7 bases aligning to TRBD1. This CDR3 is 19 amino acids long. Germline V gene lookup returns CDR1 SGHVS and CDR2 FQNEAQ. The J segment lost 10 bases and the V segment lost 4 bases, leaving 22 bases of the junction unmatched.

The rearrangement uses TRBV7-2 and TRBJ2-1, with D perhaps TRBD1 (6 bases). This CDR3 spans 15 amino acids. CDR1 SGHTA and CDR2 FQGNSA come from the germline V gene. Trimming left V 3 bases short and J 4 bases short, with 13 bases between. CDR3 in amino acids: CASSLIRDIYNEQFF. CDR3 in DNA: TGTGCCAGCAGCTTGATTCGGGACATTTACAATGAGCAGTTCTTC.

The chain joins TRBV7-2 to TRBJ2-5, with 11 bases lining up with TRBD2. Germline loops: CDR1 SGHTA, CDR2 FQGNSA. This CDR3 region has 16 residues. V lost 1 base to trimming and J lost 1 base; unmatched junction nucleotides: 2. The CDR3 DNA reads as TGTGCCAGCAGCTTAGTCCTAGCGGGGGGCCAAGAGACCCAGTACTTC. Translated, it gives CASSLVLAGGQETQYF.

J is TRBJ1-4 and V is TRBV9; 12 nucleotides match TRBD1. The CDR3 is 16 amino acids. The V and J ends lost 3 bases and 8 bases, in that order; junction bases with no gene match: 8. The V gene's germline CDR1 is SGDLS and CDR2 YYNGEE. The CDR3 coding sequence is TGTGCCAGCAGCGGGACCGGGACAGGGGGCGGGGAAAAACTGTTTTTT. Amino acids: CASSGTGTGGGEKLFF.

The chain has TRBV7-2 and TRBJ1-3; the D is unclear. Germline V CDR1 and CDR2: SGHTA, FQGNSA. The CDR3 covers 12 residues. With 10 bases removed from V and 7 bases from J, the gap between germline ends came to 14 bases. CDR3 sequence reads: CATRTIINTIYF. The CDR3 DNA follows: TGTGCCACCAGGACTATAATTAACACCATATATTTT.

The gene calls are TRBV4-1 and TRBJ2-1; 12 nucleotides align to TRBD2. Losses at the gene ends were 2 bases for V and 5 bases for J; bases not matched to a gene: 7. CDR3 length equals 17 residues. Germline CDR1 MGHRA, CDR2 YSYEKL. The CDR3 bases are TGCGCCAGCAGCCAATATACTTCTAGCGGGGGGGACAATGAGCAGTTCTTC. Protein: CASSQYTSSGGDNEQFF.

The CDR3 sequence is CASSIAGTGAYEQYF. CDR3 nucleotide sequence: TGCGCCAGCAGCATTGCCGGGACAGGGGCCTACGAGCAGTACTTC. This sequence joins TRBV5-1 and TRBJ2-7; 10 bases fit TRBD1. The CDR3 is made up of 15 amino acids. Germline CDR1 and CDR2: SGHRS and YFSETQ. V gave up 4 bases and J gave up 2 bases; unmatched junction bases: 6.

This chain uses TRBV19 with TRBJ2-2; D possibly corresponds to TRBD2 (6 bases). Germline loops: CDR1 LNHDA, CDR2 SQIVND (reference sequence). CDR3 length: 16 amino acids. V lost 2 bases and J 5 bases, leaving 15 bases between the germline ends. CDR3 region: CASSIPGVAGTGELFF. CDR3 nucleotides: TGTGCCAGTAGTATACCGGGGGTAGCTGGGACCGGGGAGCTGTTTTTT. Together with reference TRBV19 and TRBJ2-2, the CDR3 gives the full variable domain: DGGITQSPKYLFRKEGQNVTLSCEQNLNHDAMYWYRQDPGQGLRLIYYSQIVNDFQKGDIAEGYSVSREKKESFPLTVTSAQKNPTAFYLCASSIPGVAGTGELFFGEGSRLTVL.

This clone came up once. This rearrangement joins TRBV2 to TRBJ2-5; possible D gene TRBD1, 6 bases. The CDR3 loop spans 14 amino acids. Trimming removed 6 bases from V and 1 base from J, with 12 bases in between. Germline CDR1 and CDR2: SNHLY and FYNNEI. The CDR3 sequence is CASRDRQTQETQYF. CDR3 DNA: TGTGCCAGCAGGGACAGACAGACCCAAGAGACCCAGTACTTC.

The V and J genes are TRBV7-9 and TRBJ1-1; 7 bases align to TRBD1. CDR3 length equals 16 residues. CDR1 and CDR2 (germline): SEHNR, FQNEAQ (reference sequence). V dropped 5 bases and J dropped 5; count of bases not matched to a gene: 14. CDR3 in DNA: TGTGCCAGCAGCGCAGGGACAGTTTTGGAACCGACTGAAGCTTTCTTT. Amino acids: CASSAGTVLEPTEAFF.

The genes are TRBV19 and TRBJ1-1; D is unclear. Germline V gene sequence: CDR1 LNHDA, CDR2 SQIVND (reference sequence). V was clipped by 3 bases and J by 7 bases, with 15 bases between them. The CDR3 spans 14 residues. The CDR3 DNA follows: TGTGCCAGTAGTATCCCCGGGGATTGGGGTGAAGCTTTCTTT. This gives the protein CASSIPGDWGEAFF.

The chain has TRBV19 and TRBJ2-1, with D tentatively TRBD2 (5 bases). V gave up 4 bases and J gave up 0 bases, with 10 bases separating them. Looked up from germline, CDR1 is LNHDA and CDR2 is SQIVND (reference sequence). The CDR3 has 15 amino acids. The CDR3 is CASSTGMSSYNEQFF. DNA of the CDR3: TGTGCCAGTAGTACCGGGATGTCCTCCTACAATGAGCAGTTCTTC.

This chain uses TRBV29-1 with TRBJ1-2; no firm D call. CDR3 length: 13 residues. Germline CDR1 is SQVTM and CDR2 is ANQGSEA. Trimming took 2 bases from V and 4 from J, leaving 11 bases between them. In DNA form, the CDR3 reads TGCAGCGTTGAAAGAAGGGAGGGCTATGGCTACACCTTC. Protein product: CSVERREGYGYTF.

The V call is TRBV7-9, the J call TRBJ2-1; the D gene is possibly TRBD2 (5 bases). Germline CDR1 is SEHNR and CDR2 is FQNEAQ (reference sequence). V gave up 2 bases and J gave up 5 bases, with 10 bases separating them. The CDR3 runs 14 residues. The CDR3 spells CASSLTLGDNEQFF. Written as DNA, the CDR3 is TGTGCCAGCAGCTTAACCCTCGGGGACAATGAGCAGTTCTTC.

This clone came up a few times. The chain links TRBV12-5 to TRBJ2-1, with a weak D call TRBD2 (5 bases). This CDR3 region has 12 residues. CDR1 and CDR2 from the germline V gene are LGHNT and FRNRAP. Trimming cost V 1 base and J 9 bases, with 7 bases left between them. The CDR3 DNA reads TGTGCTAGTGGTTTGGGCCGGGGTGAGCAGTTCTTC. Translated: CASGLGRGEQFF.

This clone turned up a few times. The chain combines TRBV13 with TRBJ1-5; TRBD1 is a possible D gene (5 bases). V was cut by 0 bases and J by 2 bases, with 11 bases left in between. The CDR3 is made up of 16 amino acids. The germline V gene has CDR1 PRHDT and CDR2 FYEKMQ (reference sequence). CDR3 loop: CASSLGRGGGNQPQHF. The CDR3 nucleotides read TGTGCCAGCAGCTTAGGGAGGGGAGGAGGCAATCAGCCCCAGCATTTT.

The chain recombines TRBV29-1 with TRBJ1-2, with D possibly matching TRBD1 (6 bases). This CDR3 has 16 amino acids. Germline V CDR1 and CDR2: SQVTM, ANQGSEA. Trimming shortened V by 6 bases and J by 4 bases, and 24 bases separated the two germline ends. CDR3 region: CSVNQRASTGFYGYTF. The CDR3 DNA reads TGCAGCGTAAATCAAAGGGCCTCGACAGGTTTCTATGGCTACACCTTC.

A single count supports this clone. The DNA of the CDR3 is TGTGCCAGCAGCCCCTACGGCGCGGGGGGGACCGGCAATGAGCAGTTCTTC. This codes for CASSPYGAGGTGNEQFF. This sequence joins TRBV7-3 and TRBJ2-1, with 9 bases matching TRBD2. Germline V lookup: CDR1 SGHTA, CDR2 FQGTGA. This CDR3 has 17 amino acids. V shed 5 bases and J 6 bases; nucleotides not matched to a gene: 14.

This clone is a singleton in its sample. V usage is TRBV19 and J usage is TRBJ1-4; TRBD1 might be the D (5 bases). The germline V and J ends were trimmed by 0 bases and 8 bases, with 16 bases remaining between them. CDR1 LNHDA and CDR2 SQIVND come from the germline V gene (reference sequence). The length of the CDR3 is 16 residues. CDR3 sequence reads: CASSIDGAVGKEKLFF. The CDR3 nucleotides are TGTGCCAGTAGTATAGATGGGGCAGTGGGAAAAGAAAAACTGTTTTTT.